This T cell receptor beta chain was profiled in a study of shared clonotypes between healthy human individuals. Study-level background: Used for every donor were three CD4 naive, three CD4 memory, two CD8 naive and one CD8 memory plate.

This clone has only a few counts. What it binds is unknown. Nashville, Tennessee was home to all donors, each a Caucasian adult. TCRdb's table, derived via immunoSEQ multiplex PCR, lists solely in-frame clones and lacks some. The profile shows millions of clones, over 85% of them singletons. The study, taken as a whole, reports: Larger estimated richness was generally recorded for naive subsets relative to memory subsets.

V was shortened by 3 bases and J by 6 bases, with 12 bases between the two germline ends. The germline V gene has CDR1 LNHDA and CDR2 SQIVND (reference sequence). This CDR3 spans 14 amino acids. This clonotype was sampled from a man aged 18 to 30 in good health. Some clones in this sample may be carry-over from other donors' samples. The chain employs TRBV19 and TRBJ1-5; a possible D gene is TRBD1 (5 bases). Sequenced material: naive CD4+ T cells from PBMCs. Subset of the sample: CD45RA+ positively selected. The CDR3: CASSMEGASQPQHF. The CDR3 region has the DNA TGTGCCAGTAGTATGGAAGGGGCGAGTCAGCCCCAGCATTTT.